This is a list of T cell receptor beta chains from one sample in a study of vaccination and CD4 T cells after COVID-19. One entry per CDR3 protein, called by TCRdb with MiXCR from the PCR reads. This sample yields over 10,000 distinct CDR3 sequences, of which roughly 57% are seen a single time; approximately 28% belongs to the top ten. These receptors are not linked to any known antigen. The source material was CD4+ T cells from blood, cultured in vitro. These receptors were obtained from a human donor who had recovered from COVID-19. CDR3s include the opening cysteine and the closing phenylalanine or tryptophan. A D gene is named only where the DNA matches it firmly. Clone size is given for some rows only: seen once, a few or many times, or a class if the clone is expanded.

.	TRBV30	.	TRBJ1-2	CAWSAQGDYGYTF	TGTGCCTGGAGTGCACAAGGAGACTATGGCTACACCTTC
.	TRBV28	.	TRBJ2-3	CASSLIRAAGQYF	TGTGCCAGCAGTTTAATTCGCGCTGCGGGGCAGTATTTT
.	TRBV12-3/TRBV12-4	.	TRBJ1-1	CASSSGRGASAFF	TGTGCCAGCAGCTCCGGGAGGGGGGCGAGTGCTTTCTTT
.	TRBV19	few	TRBJ1-5	CASNHGSWDQPQHF	TGTGCCAGTAACCATGGGAGTTGGGATCAGCCCCAGCATTTT
.	TRBV11-2	.	TRBJ1-1	CASSQQANTEAFF	TGTGCCAGCAGCCAGCAGGCGAACACTGAAGCTTTCTTT
TRBD1	TRBV7-2	.	TRBJ1-1	CASSPLQGTMIHTEAFF	TGTGCCAGCAGCCCGTTACAGGGGACCATGATTCACACTGAAGCTTTCTTT
.	TRBV11-3	once	TRBJ2-7	CASSWPPLDEQYF	TGTGCCAGCAGCTGGCCCCCACTGGACGAGCAGTACTTC
TRBD1	TRBV7-6	.	TRBJ1-1	CASSSGQGSYTEAFF	TGTGCCAGCAGCTCGGGACAGGGGTCGTACACTGAAGCTTTCTTT
.	TRBV27	.	TRBJ1-2	CASSQRGWGGYTF	TGTGCCAGCAGTCAACGGGGATGGGGCGGCTACACCTTC
.	TRBV7-2	.	TRBJ2-4	CASSLRLNREDIQYF	TGTGCCAGCAGCTTAAGATTGAACAGGGAAGACATTCAGTACTTC
TRBD2	TRBV11-2	.	TRBJ2-3	CASSLMREGTDTQYF	TGTGCCAGCAGCTTAATGCGGGAGGGCACAGATACGCAGTATTTT
.	TRBV29-1	.	TRBJ1-2	CSVAGANGYTF	TGCAGCGTGGCAGGGGCGAATGGCTACACCTTC
TRBD2	TRBV11-2	.	TRBJ2-3	CASSLRTSGSGTDTQYF	TGTGCCAGCAGCTTAAGGACTAGCGGGAGTGGTACAGATACGCAGTATTTT
.	TRBV19	few	TRBJ1-2	CASSAPDVRAGGYTF	TGTGCCAGTAGTGCGCCGGACGTACGTGCTGGTGGCTACACCTTC
TRBD1	TRBV6-1	.	TRBJ2-7	CASRGQGQAVEQYF	TGTGCCAGCAGGGGCCAGGGACAGGCAGTCGAGCAGTACTTC
.	TRBV20-1	few	TRBJ1-2	CSAIPRYRDYGYTF	TGCAGTGCTATCCCCCGGTACAGAGACTATGGCTACACCTTC
.	TRBV6-2/TRBV6-3	.	TRBJ1-1	CASSPRAFMNTEAFF	TGTGCCAGCAGCCCTCGCGCGTTCATGAACACTGAAGCTTTCTTT
.	TRBV12-3/TRBV12-4	.	TRBJ2-5	CASSYRQGGTQYF	TGTGCCAGCAGCTATCGACAGGGAGGGACCCAGTACTTC
.	TRBV15	.	TRBJ1-6	CATSRGNRDSPLHF	TGTGCCACCAGCAGAGGCAACAGGGATTCACCCCTCCACTTT
.	TRBV5-4	.	TRBJ2-2	CASSPGHLTWANTGELFF	TGTGCCAGCAGCCCGGGACACCTGACCTGGGCGAACACCGGGGAGCTGTTTTTT
.	TRBV28	.	TRBJ2-7	CASSLRDEQYF	TGTGCCAGCAGTTTACGGGACGAGCAGTACTTC
.	TRBV6-2/TRBV6-3	.	TRBJ2-7	CASSNQQGEGSYEQYF	TGTGCCAGCAGTAACCAACAGGGAGAAGGGTCCTACGAGCAGTACTTC
TRBD1	TRBV15	.	TRBJ2-3	CATSGRQGSTDTQYF	TGTGCCACCAGCGGCCGACAGGGGAGCACAGATACGCAGTATTTT
.	TRBV27	.	TRBJ2-7	CASSLSDGPYEQYF	TGTGCCAGCAGTTTATCCGACGGGCCCTACGAGCAGTACTTC
TRBD1	TRBV12-3/TRBV12-4	few	TRBJ1-2	CASRLQGAEDGYTF	TGTGCCAGCAGGTTACAGGGGGCAGAGGATGGCTACACCTTC
.	TRBV28	.	TRBJ1-2	CASSLMGPGYTF	TGTGCCAGCAGTTTAATGGGACCCGGCTACACCTTC
.	TRBV20-1	few	TRBJ1-6	CSAKGGSYNSPLHF	TGCAGTGCTAAAGGGGGCTCCTATAATTCACCCCTCCACTTT
.	TRBV6-2/TRBV6-3	few	TRBJ1-1	CASSLHVSQMNTEAFF	TGTGCCAGCAGTCTGCACGTCTCACAAATGAACACTGAAGCTTTCTTT
.	TRBV27	few	TRBJ1-2	CASSLGPGLYGYTF	TGTGCCAGCAGTTTGGGGCCAGGTCTCTATGGCTACACCTTC